The T cell receptor (beta chain) under discussion was sequenced for a study of blood T cell repertoires in COVID-19. Of note for this clone: Other DNA sequences in this sample translate to the same CDR3.

Source study methods: Estimated nucleated cell counts came from reference gene primer amplification. This table comes from immunoSEQ multiplex PCR, and its TCRdb copy is limited to in-frame clones, with some not included. That table gives V, J and clone size, and the DNA gave D and trimming. The sample lists roughly 330,000 clones, roughly 90% occurring once. Between the trimmed V and J ends, which lost 6 bases and 1 base, there was a span of 12 bases. The CDR3 has 14 amino acids. Germline assignment: CDR1 KGHSH and CDR2 LQKENI. The chain couples TRBV18 to TRBJ1-1; TRBD1 is a possible D gene (6 bases). The source material was peripheral blood. The TCR comes from a woman in her 50s with active or convalescent COVID-19. The CDR3: CASSPTGGNTEAFF. The CDR3 DNA sequence: TGTGCCAGCTCCCCGACAGGCGGGAACACTGAAGCTTTCTTT.